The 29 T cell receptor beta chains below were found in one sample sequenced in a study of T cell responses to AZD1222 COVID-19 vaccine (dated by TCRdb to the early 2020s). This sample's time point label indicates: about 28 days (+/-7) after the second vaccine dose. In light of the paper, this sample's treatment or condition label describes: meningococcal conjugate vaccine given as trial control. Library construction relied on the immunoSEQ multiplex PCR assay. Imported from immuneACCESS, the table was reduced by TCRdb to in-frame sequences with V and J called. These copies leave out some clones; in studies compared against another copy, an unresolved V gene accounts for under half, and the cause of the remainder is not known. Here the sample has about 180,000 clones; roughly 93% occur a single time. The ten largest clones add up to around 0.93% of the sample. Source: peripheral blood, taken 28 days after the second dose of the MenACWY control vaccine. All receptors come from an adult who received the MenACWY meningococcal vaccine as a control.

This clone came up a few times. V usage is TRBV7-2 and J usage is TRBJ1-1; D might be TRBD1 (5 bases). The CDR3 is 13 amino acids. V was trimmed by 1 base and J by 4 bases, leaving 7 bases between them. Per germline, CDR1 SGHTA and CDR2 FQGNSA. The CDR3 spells CASSLVGVTEAFF. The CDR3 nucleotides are TGTGCCAGCAGCTTAGTAGGGGTCACTGAAGCTTTCTTT. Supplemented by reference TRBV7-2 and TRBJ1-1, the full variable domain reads GAGVSQSPSNKVTEKGKDVELRCDPISGHTALYWYRQSLGQGLEFLIYFQGNSAPDKSGLPSDRFSAERTGGSVSTLTIQRTQQEDSAVYLCASSLVGVTEAFFGQGTRLTVV.

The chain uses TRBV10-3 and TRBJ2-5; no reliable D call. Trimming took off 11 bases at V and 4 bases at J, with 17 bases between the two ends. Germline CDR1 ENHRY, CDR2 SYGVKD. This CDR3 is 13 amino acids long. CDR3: CASNAVVSETQYF. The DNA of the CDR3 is TGTGCCTCCAATGCTGTTGTCTCAGAGACCCAGTACTTC.

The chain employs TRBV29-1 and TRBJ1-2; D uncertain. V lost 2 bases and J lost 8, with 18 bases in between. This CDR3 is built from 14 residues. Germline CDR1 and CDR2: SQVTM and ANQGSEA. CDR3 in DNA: TGCAGCGTTGAAACGGAAAGGTTTTCGGAGGGCTACACCTTC. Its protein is CSVETERFSEGYTF. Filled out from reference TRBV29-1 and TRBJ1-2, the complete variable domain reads SAVISQKPSRDICQRGTSLTIQCQVDSQVTMMFWYRQQPGQSLTLIATANQGSEATYESGFVIDKFPISRPNLTFSTLTVSNMSPEDSSIYLCSVETERFSEGYTFGSGTRLTVV.

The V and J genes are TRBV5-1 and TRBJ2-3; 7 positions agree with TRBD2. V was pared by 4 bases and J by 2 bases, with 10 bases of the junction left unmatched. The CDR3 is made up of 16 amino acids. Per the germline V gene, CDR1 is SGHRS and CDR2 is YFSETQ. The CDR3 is CASSLAPGRATDTQYF. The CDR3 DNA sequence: TGCGCCAGCAGCCTCGCCCCAGGGAGGGCCACAGATACGCAGTATTTT.

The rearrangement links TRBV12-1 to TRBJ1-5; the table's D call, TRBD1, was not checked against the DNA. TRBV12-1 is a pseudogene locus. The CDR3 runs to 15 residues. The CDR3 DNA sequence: TGTGCCAGCAGCCCGGGGCGGACAGTAATCACCCCCCAGCATTTT. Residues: CASSPGRTVITPQHF.

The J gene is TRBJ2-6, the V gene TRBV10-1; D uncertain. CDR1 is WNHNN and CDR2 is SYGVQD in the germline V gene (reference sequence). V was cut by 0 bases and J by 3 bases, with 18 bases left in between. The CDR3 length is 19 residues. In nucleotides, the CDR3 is TGCGCCAGCAGTGAGTCCCGGGTATTGGTGGTTCGTGGGGCCAACGTCCTGACTTTC. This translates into CASSESRVLVVRGANVLTF.

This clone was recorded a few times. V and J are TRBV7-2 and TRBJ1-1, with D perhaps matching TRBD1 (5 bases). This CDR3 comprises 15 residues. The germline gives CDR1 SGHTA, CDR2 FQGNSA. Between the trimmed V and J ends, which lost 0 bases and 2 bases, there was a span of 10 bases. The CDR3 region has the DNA TGTGCCAGCAGCTTAGCCGCAGGGTCAAACACTGAAGCTTTCTTT. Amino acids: CASSLAAGSNTEAFF. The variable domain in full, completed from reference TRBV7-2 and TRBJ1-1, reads GAGVSQSPSNKVTEKGKDVELRCDPISGHTALYWYRQSLGQGLEFLIYFQGNSAPDKSGLPSDRFSAERTGGSVSTLTIQRTQQEDSAVYLCASSLAAGSNTEAFFGQGTRLTVV.

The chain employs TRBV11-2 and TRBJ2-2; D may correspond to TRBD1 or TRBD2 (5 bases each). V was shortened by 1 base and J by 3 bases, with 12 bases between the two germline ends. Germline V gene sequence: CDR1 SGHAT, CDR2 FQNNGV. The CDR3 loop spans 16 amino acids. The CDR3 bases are TGTGCCAGCAGCTTAGGGGACCGAAGCTACACCGGGGAGCTGTTTTTT. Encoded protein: CASSLGDRSYTGELFF.

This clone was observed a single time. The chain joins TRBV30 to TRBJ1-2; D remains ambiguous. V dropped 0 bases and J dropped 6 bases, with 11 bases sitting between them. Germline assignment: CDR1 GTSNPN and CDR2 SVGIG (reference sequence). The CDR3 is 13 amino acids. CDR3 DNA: TGTGCCTGGAGTGTTCGGGAGTTGCATGGCTACACCTTC. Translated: CAWSVRELHGYTF.

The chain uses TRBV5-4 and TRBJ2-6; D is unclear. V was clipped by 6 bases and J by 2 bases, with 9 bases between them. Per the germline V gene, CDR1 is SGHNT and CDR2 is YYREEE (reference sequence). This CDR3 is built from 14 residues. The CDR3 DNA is TGTGCCAGCATCCAACAGACTGGGGCCAACGTCCTGACTTTC. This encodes CASIQQTGANVLTF.

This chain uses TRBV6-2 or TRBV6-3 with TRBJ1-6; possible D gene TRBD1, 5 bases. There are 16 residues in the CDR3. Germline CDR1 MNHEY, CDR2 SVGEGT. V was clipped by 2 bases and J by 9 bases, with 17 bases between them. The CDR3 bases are TGTGCCAGCAGTTACCCCCGAGGGGCTGGAGGTTCACCCCTCCACTTT. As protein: CASSYPRGAGGSPLHF.

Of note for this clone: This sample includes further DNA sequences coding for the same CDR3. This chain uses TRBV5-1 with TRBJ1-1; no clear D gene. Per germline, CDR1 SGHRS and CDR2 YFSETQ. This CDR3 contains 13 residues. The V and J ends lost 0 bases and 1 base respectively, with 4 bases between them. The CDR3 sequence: CASSLGRNTEAFF. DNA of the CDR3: TGCGCCAGCAGCTTGGGTAGGAACACTGAAGCTTTCTTT.

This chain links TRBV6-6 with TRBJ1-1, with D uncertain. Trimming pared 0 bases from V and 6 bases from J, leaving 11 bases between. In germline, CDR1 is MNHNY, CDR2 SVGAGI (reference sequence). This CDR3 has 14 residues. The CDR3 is CASSYSTTTPEAFF. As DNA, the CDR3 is TGTGCCAGCAGTTACTCGACTACGACACCTGAAGCTTTCTTT.

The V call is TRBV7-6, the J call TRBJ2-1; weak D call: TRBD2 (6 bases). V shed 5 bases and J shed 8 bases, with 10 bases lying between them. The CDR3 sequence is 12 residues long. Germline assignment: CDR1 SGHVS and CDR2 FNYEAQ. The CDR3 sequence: CASSGRRDEQFF. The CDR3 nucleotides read TGTGCCAGCAGCGGGCGGAGGGATGAGCAGTTCTTC.

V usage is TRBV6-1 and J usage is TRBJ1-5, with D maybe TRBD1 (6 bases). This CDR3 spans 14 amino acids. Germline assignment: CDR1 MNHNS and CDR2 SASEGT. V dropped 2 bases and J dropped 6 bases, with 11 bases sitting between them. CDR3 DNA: TGTGCCAGCAGTGAACTGGGGGCGACTCAGCCCCAGCATTTT. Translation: CASSELGATQPQHF.

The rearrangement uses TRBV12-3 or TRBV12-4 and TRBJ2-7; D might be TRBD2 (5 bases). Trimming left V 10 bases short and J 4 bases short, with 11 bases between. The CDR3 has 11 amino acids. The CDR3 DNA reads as TGTGCCATTGGCGGGCCTTACGAGCAGTACTTC. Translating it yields CAIGGPYEQYF.

CDR3 in DNA: TGTGCCAGCAGACCAGCCGCAGGGAGCCCTAATCAGCCCCAGCATTTT. This sequence encodes CASRPAAGSPNQPQHF. The chain employs TRBV28 and TRBJ1-5; the D gene is possibly TRBD1 (5 bases). This CDR3 comprises 16 residues. The germline V gene encodes CDR1 MDHEN and CDR2 SYDVKM. Trimming took off 6 bases at V and 4 bases at J, with 19 bases between the two ends.

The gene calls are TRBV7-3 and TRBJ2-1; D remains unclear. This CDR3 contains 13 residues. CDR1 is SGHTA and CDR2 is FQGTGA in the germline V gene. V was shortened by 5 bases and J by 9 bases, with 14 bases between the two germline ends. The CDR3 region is CASSPVQAGEQFF. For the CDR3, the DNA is TGTGCCAGCAGCCCCGTCCAGGCAGGTGAGCAGTTCTTC.

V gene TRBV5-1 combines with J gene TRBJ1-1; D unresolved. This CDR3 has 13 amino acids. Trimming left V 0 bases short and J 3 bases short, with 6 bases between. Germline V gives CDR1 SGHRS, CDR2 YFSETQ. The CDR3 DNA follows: TGCGCCAGCAGCTTGGACGGTGACACTGAAGCTTTCTTT. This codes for CASSLDGDTEAFF.

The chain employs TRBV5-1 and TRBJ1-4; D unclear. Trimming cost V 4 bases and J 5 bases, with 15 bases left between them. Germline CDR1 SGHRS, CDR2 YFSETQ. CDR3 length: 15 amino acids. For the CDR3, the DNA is TGCGCCAGCAGCATAAACACCCCCGGGAATGAAAAACTGTTTTTT. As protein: CASSINTPGNEKLFF.

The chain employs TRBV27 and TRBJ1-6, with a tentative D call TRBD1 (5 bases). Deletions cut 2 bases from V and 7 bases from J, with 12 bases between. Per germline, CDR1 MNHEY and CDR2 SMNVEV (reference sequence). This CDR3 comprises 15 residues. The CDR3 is CASSLPLDRNSPLHF. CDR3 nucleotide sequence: TGTGCCAGCAGTTTACCCCTCGACAGAAATTCACCCCTCCACTTT.

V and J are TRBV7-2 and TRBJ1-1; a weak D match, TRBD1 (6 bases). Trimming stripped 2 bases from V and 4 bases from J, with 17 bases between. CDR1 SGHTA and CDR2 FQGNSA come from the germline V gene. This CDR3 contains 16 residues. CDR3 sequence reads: CASSLTPRTGSTEAFF. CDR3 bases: TGTGCCAGCAGCTTAACCCCTCGTACAGGGAGCACTGAAGCTTTCTTT.

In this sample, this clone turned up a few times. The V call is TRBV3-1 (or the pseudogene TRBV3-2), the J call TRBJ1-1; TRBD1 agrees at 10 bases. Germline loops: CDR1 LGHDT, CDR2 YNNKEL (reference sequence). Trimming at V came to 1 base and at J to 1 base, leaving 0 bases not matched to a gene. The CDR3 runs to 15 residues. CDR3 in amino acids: CASSQGDRGNTEAFF. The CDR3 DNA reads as TGTGCCAGCAGCCAAGGGGACAGGGGGAACACTGAAGCTTTCTTT.

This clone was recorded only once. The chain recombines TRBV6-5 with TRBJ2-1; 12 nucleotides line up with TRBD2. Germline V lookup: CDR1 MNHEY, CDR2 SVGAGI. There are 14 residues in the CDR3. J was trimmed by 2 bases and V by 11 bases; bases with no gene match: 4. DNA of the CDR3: TGTGCCGGACGACTAGCGGGGGCCTACAATGAGCAGTTCTTC. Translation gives CAGRLAGAYNEQFF.

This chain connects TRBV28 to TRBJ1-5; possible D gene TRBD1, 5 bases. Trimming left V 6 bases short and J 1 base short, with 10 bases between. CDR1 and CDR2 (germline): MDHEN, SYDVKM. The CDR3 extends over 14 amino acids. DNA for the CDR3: TGTGCCAGCAGAAGGGGACCGAGCAATCAGCCCCAGCATTTT. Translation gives CASRRGPSNQPQHF.

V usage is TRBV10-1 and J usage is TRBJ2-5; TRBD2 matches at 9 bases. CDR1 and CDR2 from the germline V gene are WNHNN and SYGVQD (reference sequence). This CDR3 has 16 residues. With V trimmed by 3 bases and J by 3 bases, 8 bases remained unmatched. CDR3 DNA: TGCGCCAGCAGTGAAGGCGGGGGGGCGATGGAAGAGACCCAGTACTTC. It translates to CASSEGGGAMEETQYF.

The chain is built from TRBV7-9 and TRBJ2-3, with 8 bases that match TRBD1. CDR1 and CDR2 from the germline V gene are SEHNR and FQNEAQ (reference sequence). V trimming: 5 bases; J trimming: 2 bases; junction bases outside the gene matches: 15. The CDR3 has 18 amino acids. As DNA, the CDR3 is TGTGCCAGCAGCCCTGGACAGGGTTTCCAACTTCTCACAGATACGCAGTATTTT. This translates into CASSPGQGFQLLTDTQYF. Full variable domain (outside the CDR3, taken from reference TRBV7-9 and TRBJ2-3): DTGVSQNPRHKITKRGQNVTFRCDPISEHNRLYWYRQTLGQGPEFLTYFQNEAQLEKSRLLSDRFSAERPKGSFSTLEIQRTEQGDSAMYLCASSPGQGFQLLTDTQYFGPGTRLTVL.

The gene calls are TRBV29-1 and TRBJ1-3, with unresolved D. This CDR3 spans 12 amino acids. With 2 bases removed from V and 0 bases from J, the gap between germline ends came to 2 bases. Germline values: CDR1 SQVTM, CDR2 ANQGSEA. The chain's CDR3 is CSVELSGNTIYF. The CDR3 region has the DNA TGCAGCGTTGAACTCTCTGGAAACACCATATATTTT.

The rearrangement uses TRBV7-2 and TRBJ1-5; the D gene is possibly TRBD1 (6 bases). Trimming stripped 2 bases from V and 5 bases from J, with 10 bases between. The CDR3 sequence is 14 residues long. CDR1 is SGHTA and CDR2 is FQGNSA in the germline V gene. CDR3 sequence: CASSLTGLYQPQHF. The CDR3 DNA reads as TGTGCCAGCAGCTTAACAGGGCTCTATCAGCCCCAGCATTTT.